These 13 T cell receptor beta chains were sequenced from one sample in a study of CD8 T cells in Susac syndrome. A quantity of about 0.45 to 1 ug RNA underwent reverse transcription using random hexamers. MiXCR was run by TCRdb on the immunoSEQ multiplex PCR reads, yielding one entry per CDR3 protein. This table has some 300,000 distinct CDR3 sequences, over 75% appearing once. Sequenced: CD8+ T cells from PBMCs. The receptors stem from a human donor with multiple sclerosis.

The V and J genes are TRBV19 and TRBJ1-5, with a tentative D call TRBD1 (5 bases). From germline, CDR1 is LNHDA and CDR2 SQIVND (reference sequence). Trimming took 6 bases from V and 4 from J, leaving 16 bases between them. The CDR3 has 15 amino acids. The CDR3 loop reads CASRPPRGGNQPQHF. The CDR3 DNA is TGTGCCAGTAGGCCTCCACGGGGGGGTAATCAGCCCCAGCATTTT.

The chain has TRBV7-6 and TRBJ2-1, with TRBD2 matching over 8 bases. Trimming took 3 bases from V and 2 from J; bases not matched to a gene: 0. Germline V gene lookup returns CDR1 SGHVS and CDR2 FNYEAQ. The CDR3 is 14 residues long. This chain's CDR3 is CASSLTSAYNEQFF. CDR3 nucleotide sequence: TGTGCCAGCAGCTTGACTAGCGCCTACAATGAGCAGTTCTTC.

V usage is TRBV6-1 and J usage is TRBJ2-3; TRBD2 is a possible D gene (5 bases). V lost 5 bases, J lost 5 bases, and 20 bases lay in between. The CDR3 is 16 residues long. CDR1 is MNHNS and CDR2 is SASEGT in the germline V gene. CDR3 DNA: TGTGCCAGCAGTATCTCTTCGGGGAGAATCGGAGATACGCAGTATTTT. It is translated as CASSISSGRIGDTQYF.

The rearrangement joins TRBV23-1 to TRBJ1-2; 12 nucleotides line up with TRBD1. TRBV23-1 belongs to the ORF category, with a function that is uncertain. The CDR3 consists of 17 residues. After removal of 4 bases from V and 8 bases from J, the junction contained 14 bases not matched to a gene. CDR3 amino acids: CASSLTAGQGATCGYTF. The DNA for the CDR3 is TGCGCCAGCAGTCTAACTGCGGGACAGGGGGCGACTTGCGGCTACACCTTC.

The DNA for the CDR3 is TGCAGTGCTGGAGGGAATACGGACTACGAGCAGTACTTC. Amino acid sequence: CSAGGNTDYEQYF. The gene calls are TRBV20-1 and TRBJ2-7, with D possibly being TRBD2 (6 bases). CDR1 and CDR2 from the germline V gene are DFQATT and SNEGSKA (reference sequence). V gave up 5 bases and J gave up 3 bases, with 14 bases separating them. This CDR3 has 13 amino acids.

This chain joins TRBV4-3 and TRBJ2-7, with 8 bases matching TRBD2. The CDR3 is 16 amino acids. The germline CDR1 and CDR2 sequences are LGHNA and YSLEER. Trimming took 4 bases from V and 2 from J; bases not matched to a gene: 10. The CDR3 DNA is TGCGCCAGCAGCCTGGGAGCGGGGGAAATAGCCTACGAGCAGTACTTC. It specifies CASSLGAGEIAYEQYF.

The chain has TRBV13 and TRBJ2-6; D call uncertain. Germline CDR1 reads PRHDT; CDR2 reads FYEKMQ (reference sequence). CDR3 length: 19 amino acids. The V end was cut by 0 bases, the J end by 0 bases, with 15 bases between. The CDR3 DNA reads TGTGCCAGCAGCTTAGGCGCGATAGGGCTCCCCTCTGGGGCCAACGTCCTGACTTTC. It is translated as CASSLGAIGLPSGANVLTF. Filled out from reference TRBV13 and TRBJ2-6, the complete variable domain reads AAGVIQSPRHLIKEKRETATLKCYPIPRHDTVYWYQQGPGQDPQFLISFYEKMQSDKGSIPDRFSAQQFSDYHSELNMSSLELGDSALYFCASSLGAIGLPSGANVLTFGAGSRLTVL.

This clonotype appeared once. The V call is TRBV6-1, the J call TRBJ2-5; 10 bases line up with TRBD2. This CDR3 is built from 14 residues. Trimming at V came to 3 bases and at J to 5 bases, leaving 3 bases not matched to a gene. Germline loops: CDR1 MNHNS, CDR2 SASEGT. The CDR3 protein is CASSDLAGEETQYF. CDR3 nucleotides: TGTGCCAGCAGTGACCTAGCGGGAGAGGAGACCCAGTACTTC.

CDR3 DNA sequence: TGTGCCAGCGGGATACGCGGGACGCAACCCGCCGGTGGCTACACCTTC. Protein sequence: CASGIRGTQPAGGYTF. This chain joins TRBV27 and TRBJ1-2; tentative D call: TRBD1 (5 bases). The germline V gene has CDR1 MNHEY and CDR2 SMNVEV (reference sequence). V was trimmed by 8 bases and J by 7 bases, leaving 26 bases between them. The CDR3 totals 16 residues.

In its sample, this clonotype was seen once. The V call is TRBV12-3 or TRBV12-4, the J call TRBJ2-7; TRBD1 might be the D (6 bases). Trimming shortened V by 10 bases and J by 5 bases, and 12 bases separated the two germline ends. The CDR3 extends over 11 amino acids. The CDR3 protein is CATGQGNEQYF. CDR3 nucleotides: TGTGCCACTGGGCAGGGGAACGAGCAGTACTTC.

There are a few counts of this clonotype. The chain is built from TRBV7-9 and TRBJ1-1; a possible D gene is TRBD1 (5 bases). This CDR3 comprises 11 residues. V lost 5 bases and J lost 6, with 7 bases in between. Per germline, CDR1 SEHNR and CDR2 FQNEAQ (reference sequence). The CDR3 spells CASSPGPEAFF. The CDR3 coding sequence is TGTGCCAGCAGCCCGGGGCCTGAAGCTTTCTTT.

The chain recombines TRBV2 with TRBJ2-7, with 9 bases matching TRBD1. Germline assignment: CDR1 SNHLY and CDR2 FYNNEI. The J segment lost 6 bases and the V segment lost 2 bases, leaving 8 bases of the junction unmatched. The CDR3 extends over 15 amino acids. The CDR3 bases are TGTGCCAGCAGTGAAATCGGGACAGGGAGAACCGAGCAGTACTTC. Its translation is CASSEIGTGRTEQYF.

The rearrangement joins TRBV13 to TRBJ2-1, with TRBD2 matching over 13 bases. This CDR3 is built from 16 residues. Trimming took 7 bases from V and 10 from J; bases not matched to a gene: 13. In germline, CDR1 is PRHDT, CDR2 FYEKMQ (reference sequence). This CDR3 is CASTGLAGPRVGEQFF. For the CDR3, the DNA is TGTGCCAGCACGGGACTAGCGGGGCCCCGGGTAGGGGAGCAGTTCTTC.